This T cell receptor beta chain is from a study of patients with pleural tuberculosis. Trimming took off 8 bases at V and 0 bases at J, with 11 bases between the two ends. Germline-derived CDR1 and CDR2 are MNHNS and SASEGT. The CDR3 totals 14 residues. One entry per CDR3 protein results from TCRdb running MiXCR on the reads. The sample holds under 65,000 distinct CDR3 sequences, 6% to 8% seen once. This clonotype was found many times. The genes are TRBV6-1 and TRBJ2-1; D is tentatively TRBD1 or TRBD2 (5 bases each). This TCR was recovered from a human donor with pleural tuberculosis. The CDR3 reads CASGGESSYNEQFF. Written as DNA, the CDR3 is TGTGCCAGCGGGGGTGAGAGCTCCTACAATGAGCAGTTCTTC.